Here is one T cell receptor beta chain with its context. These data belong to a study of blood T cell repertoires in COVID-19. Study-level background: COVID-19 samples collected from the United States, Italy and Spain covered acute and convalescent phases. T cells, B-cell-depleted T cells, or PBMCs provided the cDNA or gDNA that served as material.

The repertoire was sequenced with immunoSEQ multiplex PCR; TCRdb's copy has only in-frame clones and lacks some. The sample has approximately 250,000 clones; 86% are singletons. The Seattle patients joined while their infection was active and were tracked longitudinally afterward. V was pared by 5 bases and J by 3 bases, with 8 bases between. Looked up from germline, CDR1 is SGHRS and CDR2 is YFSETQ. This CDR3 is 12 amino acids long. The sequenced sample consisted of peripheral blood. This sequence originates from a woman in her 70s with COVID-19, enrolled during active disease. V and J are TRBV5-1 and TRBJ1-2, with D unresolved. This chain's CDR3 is CASRETDYGYTF. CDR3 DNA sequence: TGCGCCAGCAGGGAAACAGACTATGGCTACACCTTC.